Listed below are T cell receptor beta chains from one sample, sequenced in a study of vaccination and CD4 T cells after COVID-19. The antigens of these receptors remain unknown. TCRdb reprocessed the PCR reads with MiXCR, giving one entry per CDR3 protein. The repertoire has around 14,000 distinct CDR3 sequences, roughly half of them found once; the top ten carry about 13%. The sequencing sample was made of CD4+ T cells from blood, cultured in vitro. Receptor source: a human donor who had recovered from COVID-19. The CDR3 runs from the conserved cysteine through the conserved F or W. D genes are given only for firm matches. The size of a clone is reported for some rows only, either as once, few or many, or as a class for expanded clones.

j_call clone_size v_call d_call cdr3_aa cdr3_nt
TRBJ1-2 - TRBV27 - CASRRQGIHNYGYTF TGTGCCAGCAGAAGACAAGGGATTCATAACTATGGCTACACCTTC
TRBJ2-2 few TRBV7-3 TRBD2 CASSPGGPNTGELFF TGTGCCAGCAGCCCGGGGGGGCCTAACACCGGGGAGCTGTTTTTT
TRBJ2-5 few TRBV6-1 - CASRMTGGSQETQYF TGTGCCAGCAGAATGACCGGGGGTAGCCAAGAGACCCAGTACTTC
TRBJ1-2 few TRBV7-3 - CASSLLGSGGYTF TGTGCCAGCAGCTTATTAGGGTCCGGTGGCTACACCTTC
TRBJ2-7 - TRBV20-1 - CSAKKGTGPSYEQCF TGCAGTGCCAAAAAAGGTACAGGACCCAGCTACGAGCAGTGCTTC
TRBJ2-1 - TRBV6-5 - CASSSGSLYNEQFF TGTGCCAGCAGTTCCGGGAGTTTGTACAATGAGCAGTTCTTC
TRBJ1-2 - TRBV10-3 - CAINPDGNYGYTF TGTGCCATCAACCCGGATGGTAACTATGGCTACACCTTC
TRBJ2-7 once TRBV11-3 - CASSLRSGSYEQYF TGTGCCAGCAGCCTACGCTCCGGCTCCTACGAGCAGTACTTC
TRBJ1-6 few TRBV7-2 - CASSLAHGENSPLHF TGTGCCAGCAGCTTAGCGCACGGGGAGAATTCACCCCTCCACTTT
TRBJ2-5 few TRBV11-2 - CASSPLARGETQYF TGTGCCAGCAGCCCCCTCGCTCGGGGAGAGACCCAGTACTTC
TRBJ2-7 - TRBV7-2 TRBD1 CASSSGTGGGYEQYF TGTGCCAGCAGCTCCGGGACAGGGGGCGGCTACGAGCAGTACTTC
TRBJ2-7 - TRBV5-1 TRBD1 CASNRDSTYEQYF TGCGCCAGCAACCGGGACAGCACCTACGAGCAGTACTTC
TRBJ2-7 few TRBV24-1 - CATSAQGTYEQYF TGTGCCACCAGTGCTCAGGGGACCTACGAGCAGTACTTC
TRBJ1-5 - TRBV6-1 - CASSTGRGGNQPQHF TGTGCCAGCAGTACAGGGAGGGGGGGTAATCAGCCCCAGCATTTT
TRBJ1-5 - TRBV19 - CASTDSGDARQPQHF TGTGCCAGTACCGATAGCGGGGACGCGCGGCAGCCCCAGCATTTT
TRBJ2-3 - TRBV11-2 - CASSLTDTQCF TGTGCCAGCAGCTTAACAGATACGCAGTGTTTT
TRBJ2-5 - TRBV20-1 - CSASTPGGETQYF TGCAGTGCTAGTACCCCCGGCGGGGAGACCCAGTACTTC
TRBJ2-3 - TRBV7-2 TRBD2 CASSPYSGRADTQYF TGTGCCAGCAGCCCTTATAGCGGGAGGGCAGATACGCAGTATTTT
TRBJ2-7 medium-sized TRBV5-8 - CASKTGTRYEQYF TGTGCCAGCAAAACCGGGACAAGGTACGAGCAGTACTTC
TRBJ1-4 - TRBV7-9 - CASSLQRADEKLFF TGTGCCAGCAGCTTACAACGCGCGGATGAAAAACTGTTTTTT
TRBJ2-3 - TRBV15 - CATSREGVQDTQYF TGTGCCACCAGCAGAGAAGGAGTCCAGGATACGCAGTATTTT
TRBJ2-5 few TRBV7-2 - CASSLRVETQYF TGTGCCAGCAGCTTGAGGGTAGAGACCCAGTACTTC
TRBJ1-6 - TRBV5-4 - CASSLSGGYNSPLHF TGTGCCAGCAGCTTGTCTGGAGGGTATAATTCACCCCTCCACTTT
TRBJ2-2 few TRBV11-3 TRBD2 CASRPGTSKENEELFF TGTGCCAGCAGACCCGGGACTAGCAAGGAGAACGAGGAGCTGTTTTTT
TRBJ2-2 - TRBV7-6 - CASSLRGRNTGELFF TGTGCTAGCAGCTTACGGGGGAGGAACACCGGGGAGCTGTTTTTT
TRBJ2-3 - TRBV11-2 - CASSPWTSSTDTQYF TGTGCCAGCAGCCCGTGGACCAGTAGCACAGATACGCAGTATTTT
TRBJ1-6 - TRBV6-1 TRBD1 CASSTYRGGNSPLHF TGTGCCAGCAGTACCTACAGGGGTGGGAATTCACCCCTCCACTTT
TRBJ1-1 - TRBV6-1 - CATVLTAYTEAFF TGTGCCACCGTTTTGACGGCATACACTGAAGCTTTCTTT
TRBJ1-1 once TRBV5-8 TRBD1 CASSLLIGTGTEAFF TGTGCCAGCAGCCTCCTTATCGGGACAGGGACTGAAGCTTTCTTT
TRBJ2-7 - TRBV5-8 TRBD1 CASTRTGATYEQYF TGTGCCAGCACCAGGACAGGGGCCACCTACGAGCAGTACTTC
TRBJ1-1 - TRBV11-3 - CASSLIWGKFGNTEAFF TGTGCCAGCAGCTTAATATGGGGGAAATTTGGGAACACTGAAGCTTTCTTT
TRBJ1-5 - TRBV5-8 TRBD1 CASSNPGGGDRNQPQHF TGTGCCAGCAGCAACCCAGGGGGCGGGGACAGAAATCAGCCCCAGCATTTT
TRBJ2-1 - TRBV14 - CASSQLRASEQFF TGTGCCAGCAGCCAACTGAGAGCGAGTGAGCAGTTCTTC
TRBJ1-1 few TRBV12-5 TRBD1 CASGPGDREATEAFF TGTGCTAGTGGTCCGGGGGACAGGGAGGCCACTGAAGCTTTCTTT
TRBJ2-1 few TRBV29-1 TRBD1 CSVDIGQGKRNEQFF TGCAGCGTTGACATTGGACAGGGAAAAAGGAATGAGCAGTTCTTC
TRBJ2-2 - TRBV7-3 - CASSLNSWTAANTGELFF TGTGCCAGCAGCTTAAATTCTTGGACAGCCGCGAACACCGGGGAGCTGTTTTTT
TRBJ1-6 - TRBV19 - CASSTDLRRSPLHF TGTGCCAGTAGTACGGACCTAAGGCGGTCACCCCTCCACTTT
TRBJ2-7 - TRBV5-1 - CASSLVQHYEQYF TGCGCCAGCAGCTTGGTGCAGCACTACGAGCAGTACTTC
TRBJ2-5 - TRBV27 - CASSLAGFGETQYF TGTGCCAGCAGTTTAGCAGGGTTCGGCGAGACCCAGTACTTC
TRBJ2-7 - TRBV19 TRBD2 CASSIARGGSYEQYF TGTGCCAGTAGTATCGCTCGGGGGGGGTCCTACGAGCAGTACTTC
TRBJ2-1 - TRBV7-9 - CASSLAGSYNEQFF TGTGCCAGCAGCTTAGCGGGGTCCTACAATGAGCAGTTCTTC
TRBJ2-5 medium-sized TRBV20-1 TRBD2 CSARGTRTSGRETQYF TGCAGTGCTAGGGGGACCAGGACTAGCGGGAGAGAGACCCAGTACTTC
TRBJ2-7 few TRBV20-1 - CSASGSYEQYF TGCAGTGCTAGCGGGAGCTACGAGCAGTACTTC
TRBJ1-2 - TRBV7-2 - CASSLDNGLNYGYTF TGTGCCAGCAGCTTAGATAATGGTCTTAACTATGGCTACACCTTC
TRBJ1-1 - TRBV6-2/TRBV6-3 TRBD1 CASSYFAPAGGLNTEAFF TGTGCCAGCAGTTACTTTGCCCCGGCAGGGGGCCTGAACACTGAAGCTTTCTTT
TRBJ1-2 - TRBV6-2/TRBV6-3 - CASSYGDRNYGYTF TGTGCCAGCAGTTACGGCGACAGGAACTATGGCTACACCTTC
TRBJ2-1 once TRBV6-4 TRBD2 CASSDSSGGANEQFF TGTGCCAGCAGTGACTCTAGCGGGGGGGCCAATGAGCAGTTCTTC
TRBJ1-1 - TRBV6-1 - CASRATYEAFF TGTGCCAGCAGAGCAACTTATGAAGCTTTCTTT
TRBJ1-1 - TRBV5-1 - CASSLDVGPNTEAFF TGCGCCAGCAGCTTGGATGTGGGACCGAACACTGAAGCTTTCTTT
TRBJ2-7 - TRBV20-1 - CSATSGYEQYF TGCAGTGCTACGAGCGGCTACGAGCAGTACTTC
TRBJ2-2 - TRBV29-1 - CSVEVRGGRTGELFF TGCAGCGTTGAAGTTAGGGGGGGCCGCACCGGGGAACTGTTTTTT
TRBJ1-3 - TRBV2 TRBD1 CASGTRTGGTIYF TGTGCCAGCGGGACGAGGACAGGGGGGACCATATATTTT
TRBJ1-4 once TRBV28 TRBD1 CATGGGEKLFF TGTGCCACAGGGGGGGGTGAAAAACTGTTTTTT
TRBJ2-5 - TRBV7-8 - CASSLELGETQYF TGTGCCAGCAGCTTAGAGTTGGGGGAGACCCAGTACTTC
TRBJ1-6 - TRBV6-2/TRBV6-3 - CASSSQLRVNSPLHF TGTGCCAGCTCCTCGCAATTAAGGGTCAATTCACCCCTCCACTTT
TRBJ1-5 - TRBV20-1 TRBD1 CSAPLGTDSNQPQHF TGCAGTGCTCCGCTAGGGACAGATAGCAATCAGCCCCAGCATTTT
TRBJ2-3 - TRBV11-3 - CASSFTGPRDTQYF TGTGCCAGCAGCTTCACCGGGCCCAGAGATACGCAGTATTTT
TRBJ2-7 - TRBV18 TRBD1 CASSTTGAPYEQYF TGTGCCAGCTCAACGACAGGGGCCCCCTACGAGCAGTACTTC
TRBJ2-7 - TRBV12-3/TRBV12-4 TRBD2 CASSPLAGGTEQYF TGTGCCAGCAGCCCCTTAGCGGGAGGAACCGAGCAGTACTTC